This entry features one TCR beta chain sequence. The antigen remains unidentified. Its ends do not fully match the called genes, so a read error is possible. These data belong to a study of cytomegalovirus exposure and HLA in healthy donors. Study results and caveats: Other equally common chains were less clonally expanded than HLA-associated TCR beta chains, a later analysis showed. Associated with cytomegalovirus, according to the listing, were 150 to 200 TCR beta chains. Previously analyzed data showed that most TCR beta V segments were productive at a frequency of about 90% or about 30%. The authors later linked a missense DCLRE1C variant to TCR beta V- and J-gene trimming.

The PCR had 60 Vbeta and 13 Jbeta primers. The data were produced by immunoSEQ multiplex PCR, yet TCRdb's version contains in-frame clones alone and is incomplete. Of 140,000 or so clones in the sample, around 9.6% were seen once. Sequencing used PBMCs. The TCR originated in a male donor in good health and CMV-seronegative.

The CDR3 sequence is CASSSGGLGYPF. CDR3 DNA: TGTGCCAGCAGTTCCGGGGGGCTTGGCTACCCCTTC. V usage is TRBV27 and J usage is TRBJ1-2; D is possibly TRBD1 (6 bases). CDR3 length equals 12 residues. Germline lookup yields CDR1 MNHEY and CDR2 SMNVEV (reference sequence).